A selection of T cell receptor beta chains follows, all from one sample in a study of blood T cell repertoires in COVID-19. Repertoires were generated with immunoSEQ multiplex PCR, while TCRdb's copy carries only in-frame clones and drops some. This table holds 150,000 to 200,000 clones, 80% to 90% found once. Sequencing was performed on peripheral blood. All receptors come from a woman older than 75 with acute or convalescent COVID-19. The conserved cysteine and the conserved F or W are not part of the CDR3 here.

len	v_gene	CDR3aa
11	TRBV5-6	ASSRGANQPQH
13	TRBV14	ASSQTQGRYNEQF
15	TRBV7-8	ASSLAGGGGYQETQY
10	TRBV6-5	ASRRTQETQY
13	TRBV10-3	AARLGGASTDTQY
12	TRBV28	ASSLWGQGLEQF
15	TRBV19	ASRGFSGKQGHQPQH
13	TRBV10-3	AISGGTSGSYEQF
11	TRBV6-5	ASSPGQSLEQY
15	TRBV5-1	ASSLSPRLAGIYEQY
12	TRBV5-6	ASSSSGQIFQLF
13	TRBV5-1	ASSVAGGLADTQY
14	TRBV7-2	ASSPANRGMVYEQY
11	TRBV5-1	ASSFTSADTQY
13	TRBV6-2/TRBV6-3	ASSHVGGGYYEQY
13	TRBV19	ASIPGTVNTGELF
13	TRBV5-1	ASSFKGQGTYEQY
15	TRBV4-1	ASSQDRAIALNTEAF
14	TRBV18	ASSRSSGTNTGELF
13	TRBV7-2	ASSLILAGGIEQF
13	TRBV5-8	ASSLEGTGIHEQY
14	TRBV19	ASSVGQGAGNEKLF
13	TRBV7-9	ASSLLAHKNTEAF
13	TRBV2	ASSVDRLVGNEQF
12	TRBV5-1	ASSYRGGDEKLF
16	TRBV4-2	ASSQDLEGGGLVNTQY
14	TRBV6-5	ASSYIGQMNTGELF
11	TRBV5-1	ASSLLENSPLH
13	TRBV19	ASSPGLAGNYEQY
15	TRBV29-1	SVGGAGTHSGANVLT